The 6 T cell receptor beta chains given below trace back to one sample, sequenced in a study of untreated major depressive disorder. Clones were sequenced by immunoSEQ multiplex PCR, and TCRdb holds only the in-frame ones, with some missing. The repertoire consists of 20,000 to 25,000 clones, with roughly 91% occurring once and the leading ten covering 0.4% to 0.6%. The sequenced sample consisted of CD4+ T cells from PBMCs. These receptors came from a woman in her thirties or forties in good health.

The V call is TRBV7-2, the J call TRBJ2-3; the match to TRBD2 covers 9 bases. Looked up from germline, CDR1 is SGHTA and CDR2 is FQGNSA. CDR3 length: 16 amino acids. J lost 4 bases, V lost 5 bases, and 10 bases had no gene match. The CDR3 loop reads CASSQIAGVVADTQYF. In DNA form, the CDR3 reads TGTGCCAGCAGCCAGATAGCGGGAGTCGTGGCAGATACGCAGTATTTT.

The chain joins TRBV4-2 to TRBJ2-3; D gene unclear. The germline CDR1 and CDR2 sequences are LGHNA and YNFKEQ. This CDR3 spans 16 amino acids. V shed 1 base and J shed 2 bases, with 13 bases lying between them. Here the CDR3 DNA reads TGTGCCAGCAGCCAAGGAAGACCCACCCTCACAGATACGCAGTATTTT. The encoded protein is CASSQGRPTLTDTQYF.

The chain couples TRBV30 to TRBJ2-3; D call uncertain. Germline values: CDR1 GTSNPN, CDR2 SVGIG (reference sequence). The V end lost 0 bases, the J end lost 6 bases, and 10 bases lay between the germline ends. The CDR3 totals 13 residues. This CDR3 is CAWSVSVGDTQYF. The CDR3 DNA is TGTGCCTGGAGTGTAAGTGTGGGGGATACGCAGTATTTT.

The chain uses TRBV6-1 and TRBJ1-2, with TRBD1 as a possible D gene (6 bases). Germline CDR1 and CDR2: MNHNS and SASEGT. The CDR3 runs to 15 residues. The V and J ends lost 1 base and 3 bases respectively, with 12 bases between them. CDR3 bases: TGTGCCAGCAGTGAAGAGGGGGAGGGGCACTATGGCTACACCTTC. Its translation: CASSEEGEGHYGYTF.

A single count supports this clone. CDR3 protein: CASSKAEGLADQETQYF. The DNA for the CDR3 is TGTGCCAGCAGCAAAGCGGAGGGACTAGCGGATCAAGAGACCCAGTACTTC. The chain has TRBV21-1 and TRBJ2-5; the table's D call, TRBD2, was not checked against the DNA. TRBV21-1 is annotated as a pseudogene. The length of the CDR3 is 17 residues.

This clone has just one count. The V call is TRBV13, the J call TRBJ2-1; 8 bases align to TRBD2. This CDR3 comprises 16 residues. The trim removed 4 bases at V and 4 bases at J, leaving 9 bases unmatched. CDR1 PRHDT and CDR2 FYEKMQ come from the germline V gene (reference sequence). In nucleotides, the CDR3 is TGTGCCAGCAGCTCTCGAGCGGGAGTTCTGTACAATGAGCAGTTCTTC. Amino acid sequence: CASSSRAGVLYNEQFF.